Detailed here is one TCR beta chain. While infection was still active, Seattle patients were enrolled and then followed longitudinally. The data are from a study of blood T cell repertoires in COVID-19. Original methodology: For nucleated cells, counts were estimated from reference gene primer amplification. Using immunoSEQ multiplex PCR, the repertoire was profiled, and TCRdb retains in-frame clones only, with some absent. From that table come the V and J calls and clone size; the DNA was used to work out D and trimming. Altogether about 260,000 clones are present, roughly 88% being singletons, with the ten largest covering roughly 10%. This CDR3 has 15 residues. In germline, CDR1 is LNHDA, CDR2 SQIVND (reference sequence). Germline trimming cut 9 bases from V and 4 bases from J; bases unmatched to any gene: 7.

This chain links TRBV19 with TRBJ2-5, with TRBD2 matching over 14 bases. Material for sequencing was peripheral blood. The clonotype originates from a woman between 65 and 79 years old with COVID-19, enrolled during active disease. CDR3: CASRTSGRWGETQYF. CDR3 nucleotide sequence: TGTGCCAGCCGGACTAGCGGGAGGTGGGGAGAGACCCAGTACTTC.